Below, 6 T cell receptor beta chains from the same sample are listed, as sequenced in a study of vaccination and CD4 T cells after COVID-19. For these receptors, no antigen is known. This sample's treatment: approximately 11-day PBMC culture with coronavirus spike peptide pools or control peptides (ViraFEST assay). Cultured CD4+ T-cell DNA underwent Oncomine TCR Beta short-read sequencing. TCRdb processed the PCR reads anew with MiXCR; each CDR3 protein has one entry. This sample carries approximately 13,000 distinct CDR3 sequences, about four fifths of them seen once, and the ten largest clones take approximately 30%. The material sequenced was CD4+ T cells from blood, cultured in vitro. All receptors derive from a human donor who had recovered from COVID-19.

In nucleotides, the CDR3 is TGTGCCAGCAGTTTAGTTTGGGGCCTGGGGGGCACCTTC. It is translated as CASSLVWGLGGTF. The chain joins TRBV27 to TRBJ1-2, with a tentative D call TRBD1 (5 bases). This CDR3 is 13 amino acids long. CDR1 and CDR2 (germline): MNHEY, SMNVEV (reference sequence). V lost 2 bases to trimming and J lost 13 bases, with 17 bases between them.

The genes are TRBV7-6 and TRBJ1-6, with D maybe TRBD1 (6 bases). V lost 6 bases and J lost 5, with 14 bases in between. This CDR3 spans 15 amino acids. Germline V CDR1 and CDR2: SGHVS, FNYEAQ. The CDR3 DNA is TGTGCCAGCAGGCCCCGGGACATCAATAATTCACCCCTCCACTTT. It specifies CASRPRDINNSPLHF.

This CDR3 is CSGIDRPQETQYF. CDR3 nucleotides: TGCAGTGGGATCGACAGACCCCAAGAGACCCAGTACTTC. The J gene is TRBJ2-5, the V gene TRBV20-1, with a tentative D call TRBD1 (5 bases). V was trimmed by 7 bases and J by 1 base, leaving 13 bases between them. The CDR3 runs to 13 residues. Per germline, CDR1 DFQATT and CDR2 SNEGSKA (reference sequence).

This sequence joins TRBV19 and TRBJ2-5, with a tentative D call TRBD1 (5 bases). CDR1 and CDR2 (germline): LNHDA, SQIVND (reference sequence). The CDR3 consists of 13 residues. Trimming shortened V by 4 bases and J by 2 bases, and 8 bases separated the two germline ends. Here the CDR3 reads CASSNDRQETQYF. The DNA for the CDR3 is TGTGCCAGTAGTAATGACAGACAAGAGACCCAGTACTTC.

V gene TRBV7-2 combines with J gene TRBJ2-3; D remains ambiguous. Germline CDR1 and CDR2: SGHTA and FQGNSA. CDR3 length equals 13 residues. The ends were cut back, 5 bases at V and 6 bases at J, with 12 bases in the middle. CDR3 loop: CASSPRWQDTQYF. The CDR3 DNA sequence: TGTGCCAGCAGCCCCCGGTGGCAGGATACGCAGTATTTT. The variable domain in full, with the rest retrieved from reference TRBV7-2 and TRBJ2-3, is GAGVSQSPSNKVTEKGKDVELRCDPISGHTALYWYRQSLGQGLEFLIYFQGNSAPDKSGLPSDRFSAERTGGSVSTLTIQRTQQEDSAVYLCASSPRWQDTQYFGPGTRLTVL.

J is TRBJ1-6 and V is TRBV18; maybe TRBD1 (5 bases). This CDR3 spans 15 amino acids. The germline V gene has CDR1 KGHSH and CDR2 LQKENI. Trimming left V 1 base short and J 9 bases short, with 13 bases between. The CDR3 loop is CASSPLDSGSSPLHF. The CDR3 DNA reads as TGTGCCAGCTCACCACTTGACAGCGGGAGTTCACCCCTCCACTTT.